The 30 T cell receptor beta chains presented below share a single source sample, sequenced in a study of T cell responses to AZD1222 COVID-19 vaccine. The protocol was immunoSEQ multiplex PCR, while the TCRdb copy is restricted to in-frame clones and leaves out a portion. The sample records approximately 100,000 clones, less than 90% being singletons. The specimen comprised peripheral blood, sampled on day 0 of AZD1222 vaccination. All receptors derive from an adult in good health.

V usage is TRBV19 and J usage is TRBJ1-3; perhaps TRBD1 as D (6 bases). Germline-derived CDR1 and CDR2 are LNHDA and SQIVND (reference sequence). The CDR3 has 17 residues. Between the trimmed V and J ends, which lost 1 base and 2 bases, there was a span of 15 bases. CDR3 DNA sequence: TGTGCCAGTAGTATAGGAGGGGGACGGGCAACTGGAAACACCATATATTTT. Its protein is CASSIGGGRATGNTIYF.

V and J are TRBV3-1 (or the pseudogene TRBV3-2) and TRBJ2-7, with TRBD2 as a possible D gene (6 bases). Germline CDR1 LGHDT, CDR2 YNNKEL (reference sequence). The V gene lost 3 bases and the J gene lost 0 bases, with 12 bases spanning the gap. The CDR3 covers 15 residues. The CDR3 DNA reads as TGTGCCAGCAGCCACAGCGGGCTGGACTCCTACGAGCAGTACTTC. Translation gives CASSHSGLDSYEQYF.

This clone was found once. The genes are TRBV29-1 and TRBJ2-2, with 10 nucleotides matching TRBD2. Germline CDR1 SQVTM, CDR2 ANQGSEA. V trimming: 4 bases; J trimming: 7 bases; junction bases outside the gene matches: 3. The CDR3 has 13 amino acids. The CDR3 DNA reads TGCAGCGTTGGGACTAGCGGTAGCGGGGAGCTGTTTTTT. Protein sequence: CSVGTSGSGELFF.

The genes are TRBV9 and TRBJ2-2; 13 bases are shared with TRBD2. V shed 2 bases and J 4 bases; nucleotides not matched to a gene: 5. The germline V gene encodes CDR1 SGDLS and CDR2 YYNGEE. This CDR3 is built from 17 residues. CDR3 DNA sequence: TGTGCCAGCAGCGTCGGACTAGCGGGGGCCGTCACCGGGGAGCTGTTTTTT. Protein sequence: CASSVGLAGAVTGELFF.

V gene TRBV6-6 combines with J gene TRBJ2-2; TRBD2 matches at 11 bases. V was pared by 5 bases and J by 0 bases, with 5 bases of the junction left unmatched. There are 17 residues in the CDR3. CDR1 MNHNY and CDR2 SVGAGI come from the germline V gene (reference sequence). CDR3 DNA sequence: TGTGCCAGCAGTCTAGCGGGGGGATTCGCGAACACCGGGGAGCTGTTTTTT. It translates to CASSLAGGFANTGELFF.

With respect to this clone: One end of the junction is discordant with germline, which a read error may explain. The chain carries TRBV6-1 and TRBJ1-1; 7 nucleotides match TRBD1. The germline V gene has CDR1 MNHNS and CDR2 SASEGT. The CDR3 length is 15 residues. The CDR3 DNA reads as TGTGCCAGCAGCGAAGGGGGCGGCGGGAACACTGAAGCTTTCTTT. Translated, it gives CASSEGGGGNTEAFF.

The chain links TRBV4-1 to TRBJ1-1; D possibly corresponds to TRBD1 (5 bases). V shed 6 bases and J shed 0 bases, with 14 bases lying between them. Germline CDR1 and CDR2: MGHRA and YSYEKL. The CDR3 runs to 15 residues. The CDR3 loop is CASSSFQGLNTEAFF. The DNA of the CDR3 is TGCGCCAGCAGTTCATTCCAGGGACTGAACACTGAAGCTTTCTTT.

This chain joins TRBV6-1 and TRBJ2-3; D possibly corresponds to TRBD1 (6 bases). Germline CDR1 reads MNHNS; CDR2 reads SASEGT. Trimming cost V 2 bases and J 3 bases, with 18 bases left between them. This CDR3 contains 17 residues. The CDR3 region is CASSEFWQGIVTDTQYF. The DNA for the CDR3 is TGTGCCAGCAGTGAATTCTGGCAGGGGATTGTGACAGATACGCAGTATTTT.

This clone was recorded once. V and J are TRBV11-2 and TRBJ2-1; a possible D gene is TRBD2 (5 bases). The germline V gene has CDR1 SGHAT and CDR2 FQNNGV. V lost 5 bases, J lost 10 bases, and 15 bases lay in between. The CDR3 has 13 residues. Here the CDR3 DNA reads TGTGCCAGCAGCCCGCAGAGGGTTGGGGAGCAGTTCTTC. Its protein is CASSPQRVGEQFF.

The J gene is TRBJ2-5, the V gene TRBV14; 10 positions match TRBD1. Germline loops: CDR1 SGHDN, CDR2 FVKESK. The CDR3 has 14 amino acids. V gave up 4 bases and J gave up 5 bases; unmatched junction bases: 4. CDR3 sequence: CASSRGQGTETQYF. The CDR3 coding sequence is TGTGCCAGCAGCCGGGGACAGGGGACGGAGACCCAGTACTTC.

This clone was counted between two and nine times. This chain joins TRBV18 and TRBJ1-3; D remains ambiguous. Germline CDR1 KGHSH, CDR2 LQKENI. CDR3 length: 16 amino acids. V gave up 2 bases and J gave up 3 bases, with 14 bases separating them. CDR3 sequence reads: CASSPSQESYGNTIYF. For the CDR3, the DNA is TGTGCCAGCTCACCATCCCAGGAAAGTTATGGAAACACCATATATTTT.

This clone has a count of ten or more. The chain is built from TRBV7-8 and TRBJ1-1; D is undetermined. Germline-derived CDR1 and CDR2 are SGHVS and FQNEAQ. The length of the CDR3 is 14 residues. Trimming pared 6 bases from V and 0 bases from J, leaving 11 bases between. CDR3 nucleotide sequence: TGTGCCAGCAGTTTCCAAAGGATGAACACTGAAGCTTTCTTT. The encoded protein is CASSFQRMNTEAFF.

This chain uses TRBV4-2 with TRBJ2-2; D is uncertain. This CDR3 is built from 16 residues. Trimming removed 1 base at V and 4 bases at J, with 13 bases between. Germline V gene data show CDR1 as LGHNA and CDR2 as YNFKEQ. The CDR3 is CASSQGLGTGTGELFF. The CDR3 DNA follows: TGTGCCAGCAGCCAAGGTCTGGGCACTGGCACCGGGGAGCTGTTTTTT.

The gene calls are TRBV4-1 and TRBJ1-2; maybe TRBD1 (6 bases). The V gene's germline CDR1 is MGHRA and CDR2 YSYEKL. The CDR3 is made up of 15 amino acids. Deletions cut 2 bases from V and 8 bases from J, with 18 bases between. In nucleotides, the CDR3 is TGCGCCAGCAGCCAAACAGGTACAGGGAGTAGAGGCTACACCTTC. Residues: CASSQTGTGSRGYTF.

The rearrangement links TRBV5-4 to TRBJ2-2; 13 bases match TRBD2. The CDR3 extends over 16 amino acids. V lost 1 base and J lost 5; bases outside the gene matches: 2. CDR1 and CDR2 (germline): SGHNT, YYREEE (reference sequence). CDR3: CASSLWGLAGTGELFF. The CDR3, as DNA: TGTGCCAGCAGCTTGTGGGGACTAGCGGGAACCGGGGAGCTGTTTTTT. Full variable domain (missing parts from reference TRBV5-4 and TRBJ2-2): ETGVTQSPTHLIKTRGQQVTLRCSSQSGHNTVSWYQQALGQGPQFIFQYYREEENGRGNFPPRFSGLQFPNYSSELNVNALELDDSALYLCASSLWGLAGTGELFFGEGSRLTVL.

The chain employs TRBV30 and TRBJ1-5; TRBD1 is a possible D gene (5 bases). Germline CDR1 and CDR2: GTSNPN and SVGIG (reference sequence). Trimming left V 1 base short and J 6 bases short, with 13 bases between. The CDR3 totals 14 residues. This CDR3 is CAWSAPGPGQPQHF. The CDR3 DNA follows: TGTGCCTGGAGTGCACCGGGACCAGGTCAGCCCCAGCATTTT.

This clone was counted a few times. This chain links TRBV25-1 with TRBJ2-1, with TRBD2 matching 7 bases. CDR1 is MGHDK and CDR2 is SYGVNS in the germline V gene. Unmatched junction bases numbered 7, after V lost 4 bases and J lost 4 bases. The CDR3 has 15 amino acids. CDR3: CASSVPGTTYNEQFF. CDR3 nucleotide sequence: TGTGCCAGCAGTGTCCCCGGGACTACATACAATGAGCAGTTCTTC.

V is TRBV4-1 and J is TRBJ1-2; D may be TRBD1 (6 bases). CDR3 size: 15 residues. V was clipped by 2 bases and J by 4 bases, with 14 bases between them. Germline values: CDR1 MGHRA, CDR2 YSYEKL. CDR3 bases: TGCGCCAGCAGCCAACCGACTCAGGGGCCCTATGGCTACACCTTC. This translates into CASSQPTQGPYGYTF.

The rearrangement links TRBV6-5 to TRBJ2-5, with unresolved D. Germline CDR1 reads MNHEY; CDR2 reads SVGAGI. V was shortened by 6 bases and J by 5 bases, with 19 bases between the two germline ends. This CDR3 contains 15 residues. The CDR3 sequence is CASSPSSLAMETQYF. The DNA for the CDR3 is TGTGCCAGCAGCCCCTCTTCACTGGCGATGGAGACCCAGTACTTC.

V gene TRBV7-2 combines with J gene TRBJ1-6; TRBD1 aligns across 8 bases. Unmatched junction bases numbered 10, after V lost 3 bases and J lost 0 bases. This CDR3 region has 19 residues. CDR1 and CDR2 from the germline V gene are SGHTA and FQGNSA. CDR3 nucleotide sequence: TGTGCCAGCAGCTTGGCCAGGGGGCTTAGTACCTCCTATAATTCACCCCTCCACTTT. Translated, it gives CASSLARGLSTSYNSPLHF. Full variable domain (outside the CDR3, taken from reference TRBV7-2 and TRBJ1-6): GAGVSQSPSNKVTEKGKDVELRCDPISGHTALYWYRQSLGQGLEFLIYFQGNSAPDKSGLPSDRFSAERTGGSVSTLTIQRTQQEDSAVYLCASSLARGLSTSYNSPLHFGNGTRLTVT.

In the case of this clone: One end of the junction fails to match germline, which may point to a read error. The chain is built from TRBV7-9 and TRBJ2-6; D possibly matches TRBD1 or TRBD2 (5 bases each). The CDR3 consists of 15 residues. Germline CDR1 is SEHNR and CDR2 is FQNEAQ (reference sequence). The CDR3 nucleotides are TGTGCCAGCAGATTAGAGGGACCCGGGGCCAACGTCCTGACTTTC. This sequence encodes CASRLEGPGANVLTF.

The rearrangement links TRBV18 to TRBJ2-5, with D unresolved. CDR1 and CDR2 (germline): KGHSH, LQKENI. Trimming shortened V by 6 bases and J by 2 bases, and 10 bases separated the two germline ends. The length of the CDR3 is 13 residues. This CDR3 is CASSEARQETQYF. The CDR3 DNA reads TGTGCCAGCTCCGAGGCTCGGCAAGAGACCCAGTACTTC.

This clone was counted only a few times. This chain links TRBV19 with TRBJ1-1; no definite D call. The CDR3 has 11 residues. V dropped 8 bases and J dropped 4 bases, with 8 bases sitting between them. Looked up from germline, CDR1 is LNHDA and CDR2 is SQIVND (reference sequence). Here the CDR3 reads CASRLATEAFF. The CDR3 coding sequence is TGTGCCAGTCGACTCGCCACTGAAGCTTTCTTT.

The chain recombines TRBV5-4 with TRBJ1-6, with D possibly TRBD1 on 5 matching bases. The CDR3 is 15 amino acids. V dropped 0 bases and J dropped 3 bases, with 7 bases sitting between them. CDR1 is SGHNT, CDR2 YYREEE, per germline (reference sequence). In nucleotides, the CDR3 is TGTGCCAGCAGCTTGGGGGGGAACTATAATTCACCCCTCCACTTT. Its translation: CASSLGGNYNSPLHF.

This clone was seen a single time. This chain links TRBV6-1 with TRBJ2-2, with 7 bases fitting TRBD2. CDR1 and CDR2 (germline): MNHNS, SASEGT. The CDR3 is 14 amino acids. J was trimmed by 7 bases and V by 3 bases; bases with no gene match: 5. The DNA for the CDR3 is TGTGCCAGCAGTGAGGGGGGGGAAAGCGGGGAGCTGTTTTTT. Amino acid sequence: CASSEGGESGELFF.

The chain employs TRBV28 and TRBJ1-2, with 7 bases matching TRBD1. The V gene's germline CDR1 is MDHEN and CDR2 SYDVKM. Unmatched junction bases numbered 4, after V lost 5 bases and J lost 7 bases. The CDR3 contains 12 residues. Written as DNA, the CDR3 is TGTGCCAGCAGTACAGGGGCTCGTGGCTACACCTTC. Translation gives CASSTGARGYTF.

The V gene is TRBV11-2, the J gene TRBJ2-7; 7 bases are shared with TRBD1. The V gene end was trimmed by 0 bases and the J gene end by 3 bases; junction bases not matched to a gene: 5. The germline CDR1 and CDR2 sequences are SGHAT and FQNNGV. This CDR3 comprises 15 residues. CDR3 DNA: TGTGCCAGCAGCTTAGACCCGGGACAGTACTACGAGCAGTACTTC. Residues: CASSLDPGQYYEQYF.

For this clone: Germline and junction disagree at one end, which may indicate a read error. The CDR3, as DNA: TGCAGCGTCGAAGGGACAGCCGAGAACACTGAAGCTTTCTTT. This translates into CSVEGTAENTEAFF. V is TRBV29-1 and J is TRBJ1-1; 7 bases line up with TRBD1. This CDR3 contains 14 residues. Germline-derived CDR1 and CDR2 are SQVTM and ANQGSEA. Full variable domain (rest looked up from reference TRBV29-1 and TRBJ1-1): SAVISQKPSRDICQRGTSLTIQCQVDSQVTMMFWYRQQPGQSLTLIATANQGSEATYESGFVIDKFPISRPNLTFSTLTVSNMSPEDSSIYLCSVEGTAENTEAFFGQGTRLTVV.

The rearrangement joins TRBV28 to TRBJ1-2, with D possibly TRBD1 on 6 matching bases. Germline values: CDR1 MDHEN, CDR2 SYDVKM. V lost 2 bases, J lost 1 base, and 11 bases lay in between. There are 15 residues in the CDR3. The CDR3 DNA reads TGTGCCAGCAGTTTAGCGGGGGCCGGTAACTATGGCTACACCTTC. It codes for CASSLAGAGNYGYTF.

V usage is TRBV18 and J usage is TRBJ2-7; D assignment may be TRBD1 or TRBD2 (6 bases each). Deletions cut 3 bases from V and 0 bases from J, with 12 bases between. Germline lookup yields CDR1 KGHSH and CDR2 LQKENI. The CDR3 is made up of 15 amino acids. CDR3 in amino acids: CASSPRDKTSYEQYF. The CDR3 nucleotides are TGTGCCAGCTCACCGCGGGACAAGACCTCCTACGAGCAGTACTTC.